This T cell receptor beta chain was sequenced in a study of vaccination effects on CD4 cells after COVID-19. Study results and limitations: In the late period after vaccination, infection- and vaccine-induced clones contracted markedly. Cross-reactivity with common cold coronaviruses was shown by only 1 of 255 vaccine-induced clones in healthy vaccinees.

Profiling relied on immunoSEQ multiplex PCR, and the TCRdb table lists in-frame clones only, not all of them. The data show about 26,000 clones, with over 75% seen just once and about 6.5% held by the top ten. About this clone itself: What it binds is unknown.

Germline V gene data show CDR1 as SQVTM and CDR2 as ANQGSEA. The CDR3 totals 14 residues. The germline V and J ends were trimmed by 4 bases and 2 bases, with 12 bases remaining between them. ViraFEST assay sequencing came after antigen-specific CD4+ T cells were expanded with viral peptide pools. It was after more than nine days of culture that CD4+ T cells were isolated. Of the BNT162b2 and mRNA-1273 vaccines, participants received two doses of one or the other. Vaccine recipients had no previous SARS-CoV-2 infection; their nucleocapsid antibodies were negative. In the cultures, half the medium was exchanged for IL-2 medium on days 3 and 7.

This chain links TRBV29-1 with TRBJ1-5; D perhaps matches TRBD1 (5 bases). The sequence was obtained from a human donor who received a COVID-19 vaccine. Some clones in this sample may be carry-over from other donors' samples. The sample was CD4+ T cells from PBMCs cultured with SARS-CoV-2 spike peptides, taken after COVID-19 vaccination. CDR3 nucleotide sequence: TGCAGCGTTGCGTCTCAGGGAGGCAATCAGCCCCAGCATTTT. Translating gives CSVASQGGNQPQHF. The entire variable domain, with the rest obtained from reference TRBV29-1 and TRBJ1-5, is as follows: SAVISQKPSRDICQRGTSLTIQCQVDSQVTMMFWYRQQPGQSLTLIATANQGSEATYESGFVIDKFPISRPNLTFSTLTVSNMSPEDSSIYLCSVASQGGNQPQHFGDGTRLSIL.